This paragraph covers one T cell receptor (beta chain) sequence. This clonotype has just a few counts. The specificity of this receptor is unknown. No base quality information exists; no much larger clone differs at one position. Between the V and J ends, shortened by 5 bases and 2 bases respectively, the junction contains 15 bases. As encoded in the germline V gene (reference sequence), CDR1 is MNHEY while CDR2 is SMNVEV. Counted from cysteine to phenylalanine, this CDR3 has 15 amino acids. This entry keeps only the CDR3 DNA: 45 bases, framed from base 1. This sample was taken from a study of T cell repertoires in cytomegalovirus infection (dated by TCRdb to about 2019). Regarding the research as a whole: Alongside well-studied HLA-B-restricted epitopes, the peptide stimulations were aimed at recently identified HLA-C-restricted CMV epitopes, whose presentation resists viral immunomodulation. Because public TCR beta signatures pointed to carriage of CMV infection together with the matching HLA type, the HLA type of each donor mattered for the analysis. General conclusions and limits of the study: The ex vivo response was dominated by HLA-C-restricted CMV-specific TCR beta clonotypes, and the single most frequent clonotype in two of eight donors was supplied by these HLA-C-restricted clonotypes. In both this cohort and an independent cohort of some 370 donors, the cumulative frequency of public TCR beta family members distinguished carriers of CMV infection plus the relevant HLA type.

Data came from an Illumina HiSeq 1500. The public sequencing data were trimmed at Q25 with fastp and processed into clonotypes with MiXCR by TCRdb, which kept only in-frame beta chains. CDR3 protein duplicates are merged, each entry listing the most common genes and DNA. This sample has roughly 180,000 distinct CDR3 sequences in its table, and about 20% of those were observed once. Under 30% of the sample rests with the top ten. The intended sense of this specimen's treatment or condition label: in vitro stimulation with specific CMV peptide epitopes to enrich CMV-specific T cells. The starting material was CD8+ T cells from cultured PBMCs, obtained from culture after CMV antigen stimulation. This TCR derives from a human donor in good health (CMV status not recorded). Some clones in this sample may be carry-over from other donors' samples. Rearrangement joined TRBV27 to TRBJ2-5; perhaps TRBD1 is the D gene, with 6 bases matching. This receptor carries the CDR3 CASSPSFGTQETQYF. The DNA sequence is given as TGTGCCAGCAGTCCTTCATTTGGGACACAAGAGACCCAGTACTTC.